The clone carrying this TCR beta chain showed up just a few times. A read error may account for a junction end that differs from germline. CDR3 length equals 16 residues. Looked up from germline, CDR1 is LNHDA and CDR2 is SQIVND (reference sequence). This sample is part of a study of cytomegalovirus exposure and HLA in healthy donors. With 60 Vbeta and 13 Jbeta primers, the PCR was carried out. As originally analysed: It was a later analysis that counted 79 million or so unique TCR beta chains, of which 9.5 million to 14 million were shared. Only in-frame clones appear in the TCRdb table, and some are missing; sequencing was by immunoSEQ multiplex PCR. V, J and clone size reflect that table, while D and trimming were determined from the DNA. This sample has about 69,000 clones; approximately 70% occur once, and the top ten carry 12% to 15%.

This receptor was obtained from a male donor in good health and CMV-seropositive. J is TRBJ2-5 and V is TRBV19; TRBD1 is a possible D gene (6 bases). Sequences were obtained from PBMCs. The CDR3 is CASSMGAGRTQEAQYF. For the CDR3, the DNA is TGTGCCAGTAGTATGGGGGCAGGGCGAACCCAAGAGGCCCAGTACTTC.